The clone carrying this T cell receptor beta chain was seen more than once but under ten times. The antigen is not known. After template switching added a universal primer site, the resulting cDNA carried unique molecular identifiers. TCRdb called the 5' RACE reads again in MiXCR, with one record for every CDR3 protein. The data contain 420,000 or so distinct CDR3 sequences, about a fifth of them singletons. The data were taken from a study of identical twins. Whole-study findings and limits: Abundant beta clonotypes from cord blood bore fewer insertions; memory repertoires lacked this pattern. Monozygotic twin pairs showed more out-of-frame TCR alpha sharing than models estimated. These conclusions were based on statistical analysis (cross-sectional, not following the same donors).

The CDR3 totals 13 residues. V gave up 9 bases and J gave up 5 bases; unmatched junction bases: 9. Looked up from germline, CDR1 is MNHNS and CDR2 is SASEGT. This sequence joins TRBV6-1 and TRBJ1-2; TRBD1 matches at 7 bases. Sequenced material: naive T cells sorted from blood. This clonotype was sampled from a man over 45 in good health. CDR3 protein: CASSGTEFYGYTF. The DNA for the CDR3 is TGTGCCAGTTCCGGGACAGAGTTTTATGGCTACACCTTC.